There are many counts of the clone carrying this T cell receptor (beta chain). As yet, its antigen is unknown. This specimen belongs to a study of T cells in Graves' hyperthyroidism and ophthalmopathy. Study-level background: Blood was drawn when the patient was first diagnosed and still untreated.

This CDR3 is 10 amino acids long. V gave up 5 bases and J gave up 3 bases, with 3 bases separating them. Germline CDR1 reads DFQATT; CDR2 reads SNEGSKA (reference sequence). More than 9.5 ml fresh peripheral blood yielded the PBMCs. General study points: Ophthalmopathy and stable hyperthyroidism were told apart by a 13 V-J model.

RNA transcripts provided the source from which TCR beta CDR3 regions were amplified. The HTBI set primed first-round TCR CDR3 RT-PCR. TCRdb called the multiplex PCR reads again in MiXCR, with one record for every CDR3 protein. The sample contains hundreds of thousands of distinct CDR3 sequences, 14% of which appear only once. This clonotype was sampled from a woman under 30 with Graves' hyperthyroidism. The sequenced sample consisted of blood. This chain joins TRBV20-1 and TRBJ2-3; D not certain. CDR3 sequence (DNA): TGCAGTGCTCAAACAGATACGCAGTATTTT. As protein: CSAQTDTQYF.